This TCR beta chain emerged from a study of T cell changes during pregnancy in multiple sclerosis. Assay: immunoSEQ multiplex PCR; the TCRdb copy retains only in-frame clones and omits some. The table records some 36,000 clones, approximately 90% of them present only once. This CDR3 has 15 amino acids. V shed 4 bases and J 2 bases; nucleotides not matched to a gene: 3. Germline V lookup: CDR1 ENHRY, CDR2 SYGVKD. This sequence was found in a female donor in good health, enrolled as a control in a pregnancy study. The sample was CD4+ T cells from peripheral blood mononuclear cells, taken in the second trimester of pregnancy. This sequence joins TRBV10-3 and TRBJ2-3, with 10 bases lining up with TRBD2. DNA of the CDR3: TGTGCCATCAGTGGGACTAGCGGTCTCACAGATACGCAGTATTTT. Its protein is CAISGTSGLTDTQYF.